The next 26 T cell receptor beta chains were all read from a single sample in a study of T-cell memory formation after mild COVID-19. In TCRdb, the 5' RACE reads were re-called with MiXCR into one record per CDR3 protein. Of around 440,000 distinct CDR3 sequences in the sample, roughly 18% were seen once. Specimen: PBMCs or a T cell subset sorted from them (not recorded which). These receptors were obtained from an adult woman who had mild COVID-19 (a few samples of this study predate the infection). Cell type and time point are not known.

DNA for the CDR3: TGTGCCAGCAGCCCCAGTGGTGCAACTAATGAAAAACTGTTTTTT. Protein product: CASSPSGATNEKLFF. The V gene is TRBV4-2, the J gene TRBJ1-4; no clear D. The CDR3 totals 15 residues. Trimming cost V 4 bases and J 0 bases, with 9 bases left between them. Per germline, CDR1 LGHNA and CDR2 YNFKEQ.

Concerning this clonotype itself: At one boundary the junction diverges from the germline segment, which might be a read error. The chain joins TRBV7-9 to TRBJ2-1; D call uncertain. This CDR3 comprises 11 residues. Germline V gene data show CDR1 as SEHNR and CDR2 as FQNEAQ (reference sequence). The CDR3 loop is CASSLTGQTLF. CDR3 sequence (DNA): TGTGCCAGCAGCTTGACGGGTCAGACGCTCTTC.

J is TRBJ2-4 and V is TRBV12-3 or TRBV12-4; 11 positions agree with TRBD2. The CDR3 is 17 amino acids. The trim removed 5 bases at V and 2 bases at J, leaving 8 bases unmatched. CDR3 in amino acids: CASSPFSGGATKNIQYF. The DNA of the CDR3 is TGTGCCAGCAGTCCCTTTAGCGGGGGGGCTACCAAAAACATTCAGTACTTC.

This clonotype was seen a handful of times. The chain recombines TRBV7-9 with TRBJ1-2, with 9 nucleotides matching TRBD1. CDR3 size: 13 residues. Per germline, CDR1 SEHNR and CDR2 FQNEAQ (reference sequence). Trimming cost V 5 bases and J 6 bases; bases outside gene matches: 4. This chain's CDR3 is CASSVRQGDGYTF. CDR3 sequence (DNA): TGTGCCAGCAGCGTACGACAGGGGGATGGCTACACCTTC.

This clonotype occurred many times. The V and J genes are TRBV20-1 and TRBJ1-2; 7 nucleotides agree with TRBD1. Trimming took 5 bases from V and 3 from J; bases not matched to a gene: 9. This CDR3 region has 14 residues. Per the germline V gene, CDR1 is DFQATT and CDR2 is SNEGSKA (reference sequence). The CDR3 DNA follows: TGCAGTGCTTATCCAGGGGGGCGAGACTATGGCTACACCTTC. It is translated as CSAYPGGRDYGYTF.

J is TRBJ1-4 and V is TRBV4-1; D remains ambiguous. The germline V gene encodes CDR1 MGHRA and CDR2 YSYEKL. The CDR3 is made up of 16 amino acids. Trimming took 1 base from V and 1 from J, leaving 10 bases between them. This CDR3 reads CASSQGVIRTNEKLFF. The CDR3, as DNA: TGCGCCAGCAGCCAAGGGGTAATAAGAACTAATGAAAAACTGTTTTTT.

This clonotype was seen ten or more times. The chain employs TRBV20-1 and TRBJ2-1; D perhaps matches TRBD2 (6 bases). V was pared by 6 bases and J by 7 bases, with 16 bases between. Germline lookup yields CDR1 DFQATT and CDR2 SNEGSKA (reference sequence). The CDR3 has 13 residues. The CDR3 spells CSARDSPINEQFF. In DNA, the CDR3 is TGCAGTGCCCGGGACTCTCCCATAAATGAGCAGTTCTTC.

This clonotype was counted between two and nine times. The chain links TRBV7-8 to TRBJ2-7; D is perhaps TRBD2 (5 bases). Germline loops: CDR1 SGHVS, CDR2 FQNEAQ. The CDR3 extends over 15 amino acids. V was pared by 9 bases and J by 1 base, with 19 bases between. CDR3: CASILSRGESYEQYF. CDR3 coding DNA: TGTGCCAGTATCCTTAGCCGTGGGGAGTCCTACGAGCAGTACTTC.

This clonotype was seen many times. V and J are TRBV3-1 and TRBJ2-7; no clear D gene. Trimming removed 3 bases at V and 4 bases at J, with 7 bases between. Germline V gives CDR1 LGHDT, CDR2 YNNKEL (reference sequence). The CDR3 is 12 residues long. The CDR3 nucleotides are TGTGCCAGCAGCCAGACCGGATACGAGCAGTACTTC. Translated: CASSQTGYEQYF.

In its sample, this clonotype was seen many times. The chain has TRBV6-4 and TRBJ1-1; D perhaps matches TRBD1 (5 bases). V was pared by 5 bases and J by 0 bases, with 7 bases between. This CDR3 is 13 amino acids long. Looked up from germline, CDR1 is MRHNA and CDR2 is SNTAGT. In DNA form, the CDR3 reads TGTGCCAGCAGTTCCAGGGTGAACACTGAAGCTTTCTTT. This translates into CASSSRVNTEAFF.

There are a few counts of this clonotype. The chain combines TRBV7-9 with TRBJ1-2; D unclear. Trimming stripped 2 bases from V and 6 bases from J, with 13 bases between. Germline V gives CDR1 SEHNR, CDR2 FQNEAQ (reference sequence). This CDR3 has 14 amino acids. The CDR3 bases are TGTGCCAGCAGCTTAAACCTAGTTGTGGATGGCTACACCTTC. This gives the protein CASSLNLVVDGYTF. Complete variable domain (other parts from reference TRBV7-9 and TRBJ1-2): DTGVSQNPRHKITKRGQNVTFRCDPISEHNRLYWYRQTLGQGPEFLTYFQNEAQLEKSRLLSDRFSAERPKGSFSTLEIQRTEQGDSAMYLCASSLNLVVDGYTFGSGTRLTVV.

This clonotype has more than one count but fewer than ten. The V and J genes are TRBV27 and TRBJ1-5; D perhaps matches TRBD1 (5 bases). The V and J ends lost 2 bases and 5 bases respectively, with 13 bases between them. Germline V gene data show CDR1 as MNHEY and CDR2 as SMNVEV (reference sequence). This CDR3 spans 15 amino acids. The CDR3 sequence is CASSLSRARDQPQHF. In nucleotides, the CDR3 is TGTGCCAGCAGTTTAAGCAGGGCTAGGGATCAGCCCCAGCATTTT.

The chain joins TRBV18 to TRBJ1-1; D is unresolved. CDR1 and CDR2 from the germline V gene are KGHSH and LQKENI. Trimming shortened V by 0 bases and J by 8 bases, and 7 bases separated the two germline ends. The CDR3 consists of 12 residues. CDR3 sequence (DNA): TGTGCCAGCTCACCACCAGGGCTCGAAGCTTTCTTT. It translates to CASSPPGLEAFF.

This clonotype was detected a few times. V and J are TRBV5-1 and TRBJ2-5; unclear D gene. Germline V gene lookup returns CDR1 SGHRS and CDR2 YFSETQ. The length of the CDR3 is 14 residues. The V end was cut by 0 bases, the J end by 2 bases, with 8 bases between. CDR3 sequence (DNA): TGCGCCAGCAGCTTGGCAGCGACTCAAGAGACCCAGTACTTC. Its protein is CASSLAATQETQYF. The complete variable domain, with remaining parts taken from reference TRBV5-1 and TRBJ2-5, reads KAGVTQTPRYLIKTRGQQVTLSCSPISGHRSVSWYQQTPGQGLQFLFEYFSETQRNKGNFPGRFSGRQFSNSRSEMNVSTLELGDSALYLCASSLAATQETQYFGPGTRLLVL.

This clonotype was observed a few times. The chain has TRBV30 and TRBJ2-5; D ambiguous. The germline V and J ends were trimmed by 0 bases and 2 bases, with 10 bases remaining between them. Germline lookup yields CDR1 GTSNPN and CDR2 SVGIG (reference sequence). This CDR3 is built from 14 residues. CDR3 sequence: CAWSVLRPQETQYF. The CDR3 DNA sequence: TGTGCCTGGAGTGTACTCAGACCGCAAGAGACCCAGTACTTC.

This clonotype has just a few counts. V and J are TRBV6-2 or TRBV6-3 and TRBJ2-3; 7 bases agree with TRBD2. Unmatched junction bases numbered 7, after V lost 5 bases and J lost 2 bases. CDR1 is MNHEY, CDR2 SVGEGT, per germline. The CDR3 length is 15 residues. CDR3 coding DNA: TGTGCCAGCAGTCCCCGCGGGGGAAACACAGATACGCAGTATTTT. It is translated as CASSPRGGNTDTQYF.

This chain links TRBV29-1 with TRBJ2-5, with 7 bases fitting TRBD1. Germline assignment: CDR1 SQVTM and CDR2 ANQGSEA. The CDR3 loop spans 15 amino acids. Trimming removed 0 bases from V and 2 bases from J; junction bases left unmatched: 6. Here the CDR3 DNA reads TGCAGCGTTGAAGATTGGGGCAGGGGGCAAGAGACCCAGTACTTC. Translated: CSVEDWGRGQETQYF. The full variable domain, in which reference TRBV29-1 and TRBJ2-5 provide the parts outside the CDR3, is SAVISQKPSRDICQRGTSLTIQCQVDSQVTMMFWYRQQPGQSLTLIATANQGSEATYESGFVIDKFPISRPNLTFSTLTVSNMSPEDSSIYLCSVEDWGRGQETQYFGPGTRLLVL.

In this sample, this clonotype turned up a few times. V and J are TRBV9 and TRBJ2-7, with 9 bases lining up with TRBD2. Per the germline V gene, CDR1 is SGDLS and CDR2 is YYNGEE. The CDR3 length is 16 residues. J was trimmed by 6 bases and V by 0 bases; bases with no gene match: 10. CDR3 in amino acids: CASSVAGASGTPEQYF. CDR3 DNA sequence: TGTGCCAGCAGCGTAGCTGGAGCTAGCGGGACCCCCGAGCAGTACTTC. Based on the CDR3 plus reference TRBV9 and TRBJ2-7, the full variable domain is DSGVTQTPKHLITATGQRVTLRCSPRSGDLSVYWYQQSLDQGLQFLIQYYNGEERAKGNILERFSAQQFPDLHSELNLSSLELGDSALYFCASSVAGASGTPEQYFGPGTRLTVT.

In its sample, this clonotype was seen many times. This chain uses TRBV4-1 with TRBJ2-7, with 7 bases matching TRBD1. Germline V gene data show CDR1 as MGHRA and CDR2 as YSYEKL. V trimming: 1 base; J trimming: 3 bases; junction bases outside the gene matches: 3. The CDR3 covers 14 residues. CDR3 nucleotides: TGCGCCAGCAGCCAAGTAACAGGGGTCTACGAGCAGTACTTC. Translated: CASSQVTGVYEQYF.

This clonotype was counted only a few times. V is TRBV7-8 and J is TRBJ2-3, with a weak D call TRBD2 (5 bases). The CDR3 runs 14 residues. V gave up 10 bases and J gave up 0 bases, with 14 bases separating them. The germline gives CDR1 SGHVS, CDR2 FQNEAQ. For the CDR3, the DNA is TGTGCCACTTCTCAGCGGCCTAGCACAGATACGCAGTATTTT. This gives the protein CATSQRPSTDTQYF.

To note about this clonotype: One end of the junction is discordant with germline, which a read error may explain. The V call is TRBV20-1, the J call TRBJ2-4; TRBD2 might be the D (6 bases). Germline-derived CDR1 and CDR2 are DFQATT and SNEGSKA (reference sequence). The CDR3 consists of 13 residues. This chain's CDR3 is CCARDLAKNIQYF. The CDR3 DNA reads TGCTGTGCTAGGGACTTAGCCAAAAACATTCAGTACTTC.

There are a few counts of this clonotype. The chain carries TRBV25-1 and TRBJ1-2; tentatively, D is TRBD1 (5 bases). Germline values: CDR1 MGHDK, CDR2 SYGVNS. This CDR3 region has 14 residues. Deletions cut 8 bases from V and 0 bases from J, with 13 bases between. The CDR3: CASGGAPPNYGYTF. Here the CDR3 DNA reads TGTGCCAGCGGTGGGGCCCCACCTAACTATGGCTACACCTTC.

The rearrangement joins TRBV9 to TRBJ2-5, with D possibly matching TRBD1 (6 bases). The CDR3 spans 13 residues. Germline-derived CDR1 and CDR2 are SGDLS and YYNGEE. With 4 bases removed from V and 7 bases from J, the gap between germline ends came to 14 bases. As DNA, the CDR3 is TGTGCCAGCAGCCAAGGGGGTTTGGGGACCCAGTACTTC. Its translation is CASSQGGLGTQYF. The full variable domain, with the rest looked up from reference TRBV9 and TRBJ2-5, is DSGVTQTPKHLITATGQRVTLRCSPRSGDLSVYWYQQSLDQGLQFLIQYYNGEERAKGNILERFSAQQFPDLHSELNLSSLELGDSALYFCASSQGGLGTQYFGPGTRLLVL.

This chain joins TRBV10-3 and TRBJ1-2; D is possibly TRBD1 (5 bases). V was shortened by 0 bases and J by 2 bases, with 10 bases between the two germline ends. The CDR3 totals 15 residues. Germline V gene data show CDR1 as ENHRY and CDR2 as SYGVKD. This CDR3 is CAISESWGPNYGYTF. The CDR3 nucleotides read TGTGCCATCAGTGAGTCGTGGGGACCAAACTATGGCTACACCTTC.

This chain links TRBV7-8 with TRBJ1-5, with D tentatively TRBD1 (6 bases). CDR1 and CDR2 (germline): SGHVS, FQNEAQ. V lost 1 base to trimming and J lost 2 bases, with 18 bases between them. The CDR3 spans 18 residues. CDR3 sequence: CASSLVGRGRRGNQPQHF. CDR3 nucleotide sequence: TGTGCCAGCAGCTTAGTTGGCAGGGGCCGTAGGGGCAATCAGCCCCAGCATTTT.

The CDR3 DNA follows: TGCGCCAGCAGCTTGCTGGAGAGACAGACCCAGTACTTC. Its translation is CASSLLERQTQYF. V and J are TRBV5-1 and TRBJ2-5; D unclear. Trimming took 1 base from V and 6 from J, leaving 10 bases between them. CDR1 and CDR2 (germline): SGHRS, YFSETQ. The CDR3 sequence is 13 residues long.